These T cell receptor beta chains were read from a single sample in a study of control samples from healthy donors and cancer patients. Generated by immunoSEQ multiplex PCR, the TCRdb table keeps only in-frame clones and is missing some. The sample has about 94,000 clones, approximately 90% seen once; the top ten hold 1.3%. Sequencing was done on a sample of blood. Every receptor here comes from a woman aged 50 to 60 in good health. The CDR3 runs from the conserved cysteine through the conserved F or W. The order of the fields is J gene, V gene, D gene, CDR3 protein, CDR3 DNA. A D gene is named only where the DNA matches it firmly.

>TRBJ2-2|TRBV11-3|TRBD1
CASSPETGGWTGELFF
TGTGCCAGCAGCCCCGAAACAGGGGGTTGGACCGGGGAGCTGTTTTTT
>TRBJ2-2|TRBV29-1|.
CSTRGHMTGELFF
TGCAGCACACGGGGCCATATGACCGGGGAGCTGTTTTTT
>TRBJ1-2|TRBV6-1|.
CASSEIGHSGYTF
TGTGCCAGCAGTGAAATAGGGCACTCTGGCTACACCTTC
>TRBJ2-3|TRBV4-3|TRBD2
CASSQDLPRVAGAQYF
TGCGCCAGCAGCCAAGATCTCCCCCGTGTGGCGGGGGCGCAGTATTTT
>TRBJ2-3|TRBV6-5|.
CASGGESTDTQYF
TGTGCCAGCGGCGGGGAGAGCACAGATACGCAGTATTTT
>TRBJ2-7|TRBV12-5|.
CASGFQGGGPFYEQYF
TGTGCTAGTGGCTTCCAGGGAGGCGGGCCCTTCTACGAGCAGTACTTC
>TRBJ2-1|TRBV2|.
CASSESGSGDSASNEQFF
TGTGCCAGCAGTGAAAGCGGGAGTGGGGACAGTGCCTCCAATGAGCAGTTCTTC
>TRBJ2-7|TRBV29-1|.
CSVLGAGEQYF
TGCAGCGTCCTCGGGGCCGGGGAGCAGTACTTC
>TRBJ1-5|TRBV9|.
CASSVAPNQPQHF
TGTGCCAGCAGCGTAGCTCCCAATCAGCCCCAGCATTTT
>TRBJ2-1|TRBV6-6|.
CASSYVRGGKEQFF
TGTGCCAGCAGTTACGTCCGTGGTGGTAAAGAGCAGTTCTTC
>TRBJ2-2|TRBV6-5|TRBD2
CASSGGGRTGELFF
TGTGCCAGCAGCGGGGGAGGGAGGACCGGGGAGCTGTTTTTT
>TRBJ2-2|TRBV7-2|TRBD2
CASSWTSGGNTGELFF
TGTGCCAGCAGCTGGACTAGCGGGGGGAACACCGGGGAGCTGTTTTTT